This passage covers 8 T cell receptor beta chains from one sample sequenced in a study of immune cell composition in non-small cell lung cancer. This table comes from immunoSEQ multiplex PCR, and its TCRdb copy is limited to in-frame clones, with some not included. Of 2,500 to 3,500 clones in the sample, over 60% were seen once. Source material: lung tumor tissue. Receptors were obtained from a human donor with non-small cell lung cancer.

This chain uses TRBV5-1 with TRBJ1-2; the D is unclear. CDR1 and CDR2 from the germline V gene are SGHRS and YFSETQ. The V and J ends lost 1 base and 2 bases respectively, with 9 bases between them. CDR3 length: 14 residues. The CDR3 DNA reads as TGCGCCAGCAGCTTGTCGTCGGGGAACTATGGCTACACCTTC. Encoded protein: CASSLSSGNYGYTF.

V and J are TRBV27 and TRBJ2-7, with D possibly TRBD2 on 6 matching bases. The V end lost 1 base, the J end lost 2 bases, and 12 bases lay between the germline ends. CDR3 length: 15 amino acids. Germline V gene sequence: CDR1 MNHEY, CDR2 SMNVEV (reference sequence). Here the CDR3 DNA reads TGTGCCAGCAGTTTATGGGGCGGGGCAGCCTACGAGCAGTACTTC. This gives the protein CASSLWGGAAYEQYF.

CDR3 DNA sequence: TGTGCCAGTTCTCGGGACAGGGGTTCTGGAAACACCATATATTTT. Amino acid sequence: CASSRDRGSGNTIYF. This sequence joins TRBV6-1 and TRBJ1-3; 10 nucleotides align to TRBD1. The CDR3 is made up of 15 amino acids. Germline V CDR1 and CDR2: MNHNS, SASEGT. V was pared by 9 bases and J by 1 base, with 6 bases of the junction left unmatched.

The V gene is TRBV7-2, the J gene TRBJ2-5; TRBD2 agrees at 14 bases. The CDR3 sequence is 17 residues long. Germline values: CDR1 SGHTA, CDR2 FQGNSA. With 3 bases clipped from V and 5 bases from J, the junction kept 8 bases outside the gene matches. The CDR3 DNA sequence: TGTGCCAGCAGCTTCTTAGGGACTAGCGGGGGAAGGGAGACCCAGTACTTC. It translates to CASSFLGTSGGRETQYF.

The V and J genes are TRBV7-8 and TRBJ1-2; 7 nucleotides line up with TRBD1. Trimming took 5 bases from V and 4 from J; bases not matched to a gene: 10. The length of the CDR3 is 15 residues. The germline V gene has CDR1 SGHVS and CDR2 FQNEAQ. The CDR3 loop is CASSETGRISYGYTF. The CDR3 DNA reads as TGTGCCAGCAGCGAGACAGGGAGAATCAGCTATGGCTACACCTTC.

V is TRBV5-6 and J is TRBJ1-5; D remains ambiguous. The CDR3 runs 12 residues. Per the germline V gene, CDR1 is SGHDT and CDR2 is YYEEEE. V was trimmed by 0 bases and J by 5 bases, leaving 3 bases between them. The CDR3, as DNA: TGTGCCAGCAGCTTGGCGGATCAGCCCCAGCATTTT. Translating gives CASSLADQPQHF.

V is TRBV7-3 and J is TRBJ2-7, with D possibly being TRBD2 (5 bases). The ends were cut back, 5 bases at V and 6 bases at J, with 17 bases in the middle. From germline, CDR1 is SGHTA and CDR2 FQGTGA. This CDR3 is built from 14 residues. This CDR3 is CASSQDGNQVEQYF. CDR3 DNA sequence: TGTGCCAGCAGCCAGGACGGGAATCAGGTCGAGCAGTACTTC. Based on the CDR3 plus reference TRBV7-3 and TRBJ2-7, the full variable domain is GAGVSQTPSNKVTEKGKYVELRCDPISGHTALYWYRQSLGQGPEFLIYFQGTGAADDSGLPNDRFFAVRPEGSVSTLKIQRTERGDSAVYLCASSQDGNQVEQYFGPGTRLTVT.

The genes are TRBV4-1 and TRBJ2-3; D is unclear. Germline V gene data show CDR1 as MGHRA and CDR2 as YSYEKL. CDR3 size: 12 residues. Deletions cut 4 bases from V and 3 bases from J, with 5 bases between. DNA of the CDR3: TGCGCCAGCAGCCCCCCTACAGATACGCAGTATTTT. It specifies CASSPPTDTQYF.